One T cell receptor beta chain is described in this entry. Its cognate antigen is unknown. This CDR3 contains 15 residues. Germline lookup yields CDR1 SEHNR and CDR2 FQNEAQ (reference sequence). The trim removed 5 bases at V and 2 bases at J, leaving 5 bases unmatched. This sample is drawn from a study of beta chain features in type 1 diabetes. Study results and caveats: The question of HLA type influencing TCRB rearrangement was one that remained unresolved here. Because the template was cDNA, high-expressing cells might be over-represented. Patients' naive, central memory and regulatory TCRB repertoires appeared more alike than those of healthy donors. More deletions and fewer insertions at VDJ junctions were seen in type 1 diabetes patients. All four CD4+ subsets of Type 1 diabetes patients contained TCRB CDR3s that were moderately but significantly shorter.

The sequenced template was cDNA made from the entire isolated RNA. Profiling relied on immunoSEQ multiplex PCR, and the TCRdb table lists in-frame clones only, not all of them. Counted here are roughly 340,000 clones, around 13% occurring once; the ten biggest clones make up 0.0095% to 0.013%. The TCR originated in a woman aged 18 to 35 with type 1 diabetes. V usage is TRBV7-9 and J usage is TRBJ2-7; TRBD2 aligns across 11 bases. Source material: naive CD4+ T cells from blood. CDR3 coding DNA: TGTGCCAGCAGCAGGGGACTAGCGGATCCCTACGAGCAGTACTTC. Protein product: CASSRGLADPYEQYF.